This T cell receptor (beta chain) comes out of a study of T cells after yellow fever vaccination. Study-level information: The SMART-Seq v4 Ultra Low Input method served to prepare the low-cell-number fractions.

Production of TCR cDNA was by 5'RACE template switching, which also added a universal primer site and UMIs. A single record per CDR3 protein comes from TCRdb applying MiXCR to the 5' RACE reads. The sample lists some 670,000 distinct CDR3 sequences; roughly an eighth were seen once. Study-wide results and limits: Post-booster repertoires again held most primary-vaccination clones (roughly 96% CD4, roughly 88% CD8). Any FACS-sorted repertoire could hold abundant clonotypes that contaminate it from the bulk population.

In the case of this clonotype: The antigen is unknown.

The trim removed 2 bases at V and 12 bases at J, leaving 7 bases unmatched. CDR1 and CDR2 (germline): SGHTS, YDEGEE. The CDR3 extends over 13 amino acids. The sample here was PBMCs, taken on the day of the yellow fever booster vaccination. The sequence was obtained from a young man who received the YFV17D yellow fever vaccine. This chain joins TRBV5-8 and TRBJ1-4; 7 bases align to TRBD1. This CDR3 reads CASSLGTVRELFF. CDR3 sequence (DNA): TGTGCCAGCAGCTTAGGGACAGTACGGGAACTGTTTTTT. Together with reference TRBV5-8 and TRBJ1-4, the CDR3 gives the full variable domain: EAGVTQSPTHLIKTRGQQATLRCSPISGHTSVYWYQQALGLGLQFLLWYDEGEERNRGNFPPRFSGRQFPNYSSELNVNALELEDSALYLCASSLGTVRELFFGSGTQLSVL.